This section outlines one T cell receptor beta chain sequence together with its context. Its antigen is unidentified. Germline CDR1 is SGHDN and CDR2 is FVKESK. The CDR3 covers 16 residues. Between the trimmed V and J ends, which lost 4 bases and 10 bases, there was a span of 25 bases. The data originate from a study of blood T cells in healthy people across ages. Whole-study findings and limits: Nothing was known about donor CMV status, and this possibly confounded expanded clonotype changes. Fewer expanded clones and more diversity marked long-lived versus aged donors. Per-million-T-cell TCR beta diversity fell roughly linearly with age.

Alongside a J-beta primer mix, a sample-barcoded 5' primer served in a second PCR lasting roughly 7 to 11 cycles. Every single cDNA molecule received a tag from a template-switch adaptor with 12 random nucleotides. One entry per CDR3 protein results from TCRdb running MiXCR on the 5' RACE reads. Here the sample spans fewer than 700,000 distinct CDR3 sequences, around half being singletons. The chain uses TRBV14 and TRBJ2-5, with D perhaps given as TRBD1 or TRBD2 (6 bases each). The TCR sequence derives from a man older than 75 in good health. Input material: blood. The CDR3, as DNA: TGTGCCAGCAGCCTCGGGACACTAGCAACAAAAGACGACCAGTACTTC. Translation gives CASSLGTLATKDDQYF.